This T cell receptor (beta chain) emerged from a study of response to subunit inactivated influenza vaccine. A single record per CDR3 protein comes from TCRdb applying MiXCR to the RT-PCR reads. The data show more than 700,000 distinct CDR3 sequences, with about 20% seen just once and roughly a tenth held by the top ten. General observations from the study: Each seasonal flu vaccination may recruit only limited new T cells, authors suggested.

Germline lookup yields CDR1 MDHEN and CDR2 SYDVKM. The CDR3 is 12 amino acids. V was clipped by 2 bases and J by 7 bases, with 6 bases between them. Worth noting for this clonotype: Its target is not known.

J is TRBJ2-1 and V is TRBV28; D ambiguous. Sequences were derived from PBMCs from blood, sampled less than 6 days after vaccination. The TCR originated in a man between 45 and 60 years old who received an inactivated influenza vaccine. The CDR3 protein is CASSLQTNEQFF. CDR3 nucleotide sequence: TGTGCCAGCAGTTTACAGACAAATGAGCAGTTCTTC.